These 2 T cell receptor beta chains were sequenced from one sample in a study of PD-1 blockade in mismatch repair-deficient tumors. The data were produced by immunoSEQ multiplex PCR, yet TCRdb's version contains in-frame clones alone and is incomplete. The table lists some 25,000 clones, around 84% of them singletons, with 2.5% to 3% in the top ten. The source material was PBMCs, sampled before pembrolizumab treatment. The receptors come from an adult with mismatch repair-deficient cancer.

The chain couples TRBV7-9 to TRBJ1-6; D is unresolved. V was cut by 4 bases and J by 6 bases, with 13 bases left in between. The CDR3 consists of 15 residues. The germline V gene encodes CDR1 SEHNR and CDR2 FQNEAQ (reference sequence). The CDR3 protein is CASSSPGSVNSPLHF. Here the CDR3 DNA reads TGTGCCAGCAGCTCGCCGGGATCCGTTAATTCACCCCTCCACTTT.

This clone has only a few counts. This rearrangement joins TRBV4-1 to TRBJ2-7, with 14 bases matching TRBD2. The CDR3 spans 16 residues. J gave up 3 bases and V 1 base, and 2 bases lay outside the gene matches. Germline V gene lookup returns CDR1 MGHRA and CDR2 YSYEKL. The CDR3, as DNA: TGCGCCAGCAGCCAAGCTGGGACTAGCGGGAGCTACGAGCAGTACTTC. Translation gives CASSQAGTSGSYEQYF.